These T cell receptor beta chains were read from a single sample in a study of blood T cell repertoires in COVID-19. Generated by immunoSEQ multiplex PCR, the TCRdb table keeps only in-frame clones and is missing some. The data hold a few hundred thousand clones, with 80% observed a single time. The specimen was PBMCs or T cells enriched from blood (not recorded which). The receptors were gathered from a woman between 40 and 50 years old with acute COVID-19. Each CDR3 is given with its conserved first and last residue. Each record gives: CDR3 protein, CDR3 DNA, J gene, clone size, D gene, V gene. D genes are given only for firm matches. Size is stated for part of the rows, as once, few or many counts, or as a class when the clone is expanded.

CDR3aa: CASSLGGTGEKKLFF
CDR3nt: TGCGCCAGCAGCTTGGGAGGGACAGGGGAGAAAAAACTGTTTTTT
j_gene: TRBJ1-4
abundance: -
d_gene: TRBD1
v_gene: TRBV5-1

CDR3aa: CASSQRGLSNEQFF
CDR3nt: TGTGCCAGCAGCCAAAGGGGCCTCTCCAATGAGCAGTTCTTC
j_gene: TRBJ2-1
abundance: -
d_gene: -
v_gene: TRBV25-1

CDR3aa: CASSQNAGVFYGYTF
CDR3nt: TGTGCCAGCAGCCAAAATGCAGGGGTATTCTATGGCTACACCTTC
j_gene: TRBJ1-2
abundance: -
d_gene: -
v_gene: TRBV7-2

CDR3aa: CASSSTGVENEQYF
CDR3nt: TGTGCCAGCAGCTCGACAGGGGTAGAGAACGAGCAGTACTTC
j_gene: TRBJ2-7
abundance: -
d_gene: TRBD1
v_gene: TRBV7-3

CDR3aa: CATSREGQAYEQYF
CDR3nt: TGTGCCACCAGCAGAGAGGGACAGGCCTACGAGCAGTACTTC
j_gene: TRBJ2-7
abundance: -
d_gene: TRBD1
v_gene: TRBV15

CDR3aa: CASSPSTGGAYNEQFF
CDR3nt: TGTGCCAGCAGCCCCAGCACGGGCGGGGCTTACAATGAGCAGTTCTTC
j_gene: TRBJ2-1
abundance: -
d_gene: -
v_gene: TRBV7-9

CDR3aa: CASSFASGGAPDTQYF
CDR3nt: TGTGCCAGCAGTTTTGCTAGCGGGGGTGCCCCAGATACGCAGTATTTT
j_gene: TRBJ2-3
abundance: -
d_gene: TRBD2
v_gene: TRBV28

CDR3aa: CASTDPGNTIYF
CDR3nt: TGTGCCAGCACAGATCCTGGAAACACCATATATTTT
j_gene: TRBJ1-3
abundance: -
d_gene: -
v_gene: TRBV12-3/TRBV12-4

CDR3aa: CASKWQGADEQYF
CDR3nt: TGTGCCAGCAAATGGCAGGGGGCAGACGAGCAGTACTTC
j_gene: TRBJ2-7
abundance: -
d_gene: TRBD1
v_gene: TRBV5-4

CDR3aa: CASSQDTGDQPQHF
CDR3nt: TGCGCCAGCAGCCAAGATACGGGGGATCAGCCCCAGCATTTT
j_gene: TRBJ1-5
abundance: once
d_gene: -
v_gene: TRBV4-3

CDR3aa: CASSQDRGPTEAFF
CDR3nt: TGTGCCAGCAGCCAGGACAGGGGGCCCACTGAAGCTTTCTTT
j_gene: TRBJ1-1
abundance: -
d_gene: TRBD1
v_gene: TRBV4-2

CDR3aa: CASSLEGQAAGQPQHF
CDR3nt: TGCGCCAGCAGCTTGGAAGGCCAGGCGGCGGGCCAGCCCCAGCATTTT
j_gene: TRBJ1-5
abundance: -
d_gene: -
v_gene: TRBV5-1

CDR3aa: CASSESGDSYGYTF
CDR3nt: TGTGCCAGCAGTGAATCGGGAGACAGCTATGGCTACACCTTC
j_gene: TRBJ1-2
abundance: few
d_gene: -
v_gene: TRBV25-1

CDR3aa: CASSYLADTGELFF
CDR3nt: TGTGCCAGCAGTTACCTGGCAGACACCGGGGAGCTGTTTTTT
j_gene: TRBJ2-2
abundance: -
d_gene: -
v_gene: TRBV6-6

CDR3aa: CASSLARSSGSRDTQYF
CDR3nt: TGCGCCAGCAGCTTGGCCCGGTCTAGCGGGAGCCGGGATACGCAGTATTTT
j_gene: TRBJ2-3
abundance: -
d_gene: TRBD2
v_gene: TRBV5-1

CDR3aa: CAARKISGGAHEQFF
CDR3nt: TGTGCCGCACGGAAGATTAGCGGGGGGGCCCATGAGCAGTTCTTC
j_gene: TRBJ2-1
abundance: -
d_gene: TRBD2
v_gene: TRBV7-9

CDR3aa: CASSVEGGSGNTIYF
CDR3nt: TGCGCCAGCAGCGTCGAAGGGGGCTCTGGAAACACCATATATTTT
j_gene: TRBJ1-3
abundance: -
d_gene: -
v_gene: TRBV5-1

CDR3aa: CARTGGGGANVLTF
CDR3nt: TGTGCCCGGACCGGTGGAGGTGGGGCCAACGTCCTGACTTTC
j_gene: TRBJ2-6
abundance: -
d_gene: -
v_gene: TRBV30

CDR3aa: CASRMTATNEKLFF
CDR3nt: TGCGCCAGCAGGATGACAGCAACTAATGAAAAACTGTTTTTT
j_gene: TRBJ1-4
abundance: -
d_gene: -
v_gene: TRBV5-1

CDR3aa: CASSVMGDRSSGNTIYF
CDR3nt: TGTGCCAGCTCGGTCATGGGGGACAGGAGCTCTGGAAACACCATATATTTT
j_gene: TRBJ1-3
abundance: -
d_gene: TRBD1
v_gene: TRBV18

CDR3aa: CASSLERNTEAFF
CDR3nt: TGTGCCAGCAGCTTAGAGAGAAACACTGAAGCTTTCTTT
j_gene: TRBJ1-1
abundance: -
d_gene: -
v_gene: TRBV11-3

CDR3aa: CASQSQGVGGNTIYF
CDR3nt: TGTGCCAGCCAATCCCAGGGTGTTGGTGGAAACACCATATATTTT
j_gene: TRBJ1-3
abundance: -
d_gene: -
v_gene: TRBV27

CDR3aa: CASSGTGSSYEQYF
CDR3nt: TGTGCCAGCAGTGGGACAGGGTCTTCTTACGAGCAGTACTTC
j_gene: TRBJ2-7
abundance: -
d_gene: TRBD1
v_gene: TRBV3-1/TRBV3-2

CDR3aa: CSVGSVLTDTQYF
CDR3nt: TGCAGCGTTGGCTCGGTTCTCACAGATACGCAGTATTTT
j_gene: TRBJ2-3
abundance: -
d_gene: -
v_gene: TRBV29-1

CDR3aa: CASSVTGHYEQYF
CDR3nt: TGTGCCAGCAGTGTAACAGGTCACTACGAGCAGTACTTC
j_gene: TRBJ2-7
abundance: -
d_gene: -
v_gene: TRBV25-1

CDR3aa: CAMQQGGSGNEQFF
CDR3nt: TGTGCCATGCAACAGGGTGGGTCGGGCAATGAGCAGTTCTTC
j_gene: TRBJ2-1
abundance: -
d_gene: -
v_gene: TRBV10-3

CDR3aa: CASSQDNRGVGETQYF
CDR3nt: TGCGCCAGCAGCCAAGATAACAGGGGAGTAGGAGAGACCCAGTACTTC
j_gene: TRBJ2-5
abundance: -
d_gene: TRBD1
v_gene: TRBV4-1

CDR3aa: CASSLAGAGPNEKLFF
CDR3nt: TGTGCCAGTAGTCTAGCTGGGGCAGGGCCAAATGAAAAACTGTTTTTT
j_gene: TRBJ1-4
abundance: -
d_gene: -
v_gene: TRBV19

CDR3aa: CATSRDLEVSTGNTIYF
CDR3nt: TGTGCCACCAGCAGAGATTTGGAGGTATCCACTGGAAACACCATATATTTT
j_gene: TRBJ1-3
abundance: few
d_gene: -
v_gene: TRBV15

CDR3aa: CASSTGDSRGYTF
CDR3nt: TGTGCCAGCAGCACAGGGGACTCTCGGGGCTACACCTTC
j_gene: TRBJ1-2
abundance: -
d_gene: TRBD1
v_gene: TRBV28

CDR3aa: CASTSPRELSYEQYF
CDR3nt: TGTGCCAGCACTTCCCCCCGGGAGCTCTCCTACGAGCAGTACTTC
j_gene: TRBJ2-7
abundance: once
d_gene: -
v_gene: TRBV7-2

CDR3aa: CASSFTSNTGELFF
CDR3nt: TGCGCCAGCAGCTTCACATCGAACACCGGGGAGCTGTTTTTT
j_gene: TRBJ2-2
abundance: -
d_gene: -
v_gene: TRBV5-1

CDR3aa: CAISAGKGNQPQHF
CDR3nt: TGTGCCATCAGTGCGGGTAAGGGCAATCAGCCCCAGCATTTT
j_gene: TRBJ1-5
abundance: -
d_gene: -
v_gene: TRBV10-3

CDR3aa: CAWSGLAGETQYF
CDR3nt: TGTGCCTGGAGTGGACTAGCTGGCGAGACCCAGTACTTC
j_gene: TRBJ2-5
abundance: -
d_gene: TRBD2
v_gene: TRBV30

CDR3aa: CARSFVRSHRANQPQHF
CDR3nt: TGTGCCAGAAGCTTTGTGCGATCACACAGGGCCAATCAGCCCCAGCATTTT
j_gene: TRBJ1-5
abundance: -
d_gene: -
v_gene: TRBV5-3

CDR3aa: CASSRTGERGGYTF
CDR3nt: TGTGCCAGCAGCCGGACAGGGGAACGTGGTGGCTACACCTTC
j_gene: TRBJ1-2
abundance: -
d_gene: TRBD1
v_gene: TRBV5-4

CDR3aa: CASRLGHREAFF
CDR3nt: TGTGCCAGCAGGCTAGGACATAGAGAAGCTTTCTTT
j_gene: TRBJ1-1
abundance: -
d_gene: -
v_gene: TRBV12-3/TRBV12-4